Each of the 10 T cell receptor beta chains below was sequenced from the same sample in a study of blood T cell repertoires in COVID-19. Produced via immunoSEQ multiplex PCR; TCRdb's table is partial and in-frame only. Counted here are just under 150,000 clones, about 86% occurring once; the ten biggest clones make up less than 10%. Sequences were obtained from peripheral blood. These receptors originate from a woman between 50 and 59 years old with active or convalescent COVID-19.

J is TRBJ2-5 and V is TRBV20-1; D might be TRBD1 (5 bases). The germline gives CDR1 DFQATT, CDR2 SNEGSKA (reference sequence). This CDR3 has 11 amino acids. Trimming left V 7 bases short and J 5 bases short, with 11 bases between. This chain's CDR3 is CSVGVGETQYF. The CDR3 nucleotides read TGCAGTGTAGGGGTCGGGGAGACCCAGTACTTC.

This sequence joins TRBV25-1 and TRBJ2-5; 8 positions match TRBD2. Germline V gene lookup returns CDR1 MGHDK and CDR2 SYGVNS. The ends lost 3 bases at V and 5 bases at J; junction bases unmatched: 8. There are 15 residues in the CDR3. The CDR3 spells CASSDPGGAGETQYF. The CDR3 region has the DNA TGTGCCAGCAGTGACCCCGGGGGGGCCGGGGAGACCCAGTACTTC.

The gene calls are TRBV10-3 and TRBJ1-5, with TRBD1 identical over 7 bases. The V gene's germline CDR1 is ENHRY and CDR2 SYGVKD. The ends lost 2 bases at V and 3 bases at J; junction bases unmatched: 19. This CDR3 contains 20 residues. In DNA, the CDR3 is TGTGCCATCAGTGAGAAGTTAGCCGGGACAGCGAATTCCTTCAATCAGCCCCAGCATTTT. Translating gives CAISEKLAGTANSFNQPQHF.

This rearrangement joins TRBV7-6 to TRBJ1-1, with TRBD1 matching 8 bases. Germline V CDR1 and CDR2: SGHVS, FNYEAQ. V lost 2 bases, J lost 4 bases, and 3 bases stayed unmatched. The length of the CDR3 is 14 residues. Here the CDR3 reads CASSLQGAGTEAFF. The CDR3 DNA follows: TGTGCCAGCAGCTTACAGGGGGCAGGCACTGAAGCTTTCTTT.

The rearrangement joins TRBV15 to TRBJ1-2; the D gene is possibly TRBD1 (5 bases). Trimming shortened V by 1 base and J by 4 bases, and 10 bases separated the two germline ends. This CDR3 spans 14 amino acids. Per the germline V gene, CDR1 is LNHNV and CDR2 is YYDKDF (reference sequence). CDR3 protein: CATSRVREGYGYTF. The CDR3 nucleotides are TGTGCCACCAGCAGAGTCAGGGAAGGCTATGGCTACACCTTC.

The chain carries TRBV28 and TRBJ1-5; D is ambiguous. Per germline, CDR1 MDHEN and CDR2 SYDVKM. The CDR3 covers 14 residues. V was cut by 5 bases and J by 6 bases, with 14 bases left in between. CDR3: CASSAFLHVQPQHF. The DNA for the CDR3 is TGTGCCAGCAGTGCGTTTCTCCATGTTCAGCCCCAGCATTTT.

The J gene is TRBJ2-3, the V gene TRBV6-2 or TRBV6-3; D is ambiguous. CDR3 size: 12 residues. Germline CDR1 and CDR2: MNHEY and SVGEGT. The V gene lost 6 bases and the J gene lost 8 bases, with 12 bases spanning the gap. The CDR3 region has the DNA TGTGCCAGCAGCCAGACTTTAACTACGCAGTATTTT. This translates into CASSQTLTTQYF.

The chain is built from TRBV6-5 and TRBJ1-2; a weak D match, TRBD1 (5 bases). The CDR3 spans 16 residues. The germline V and J ends were trimmed by 0 bases and 2 bases, with 13 bases remaining between them. Germline V lookup: CDR1 MNHEY, CDR2 SVGAGI. CDR3: CASSYSVGQWNYGYTF. Here the CDR3 DNA reads TGTGCCAGCAGTTACTCTGTCGGACAATGGAACTATGGCTACACCTTC.

The CDR3 DNA sequence: TGTGCCAGCAGCCCCCGGGGTAACTATGGCTACACCTTC. Residues: CASSPRGNYGYTF. The chain joins TRBV7-2 to TRBJ1-2; no reliable D call. This CDR3 comprises 13 residues. V lost 5 bases, J lost 1 base, and 8 bases lay in between. The germline CDR1 and CDR2 sequences are SGHTA and FQGNSA.

This chain uses TRBV29-1 with TRBJ2-3, with 9 bases identical to TRBD1. The CDR3 runs 16 residues. V gave up 1 base and J gave up 5 bases; unmatched junction bases: 10. Germline values: CDR1 SQVTM, CDR2 ANQGSEA. The CDR3 region has the DNA TGCAGCGTTGAAGGGATCCGGACAGGGGACATAGATACGCAGTATTTT. It encodes CSVEGIRTGDIDTQYF.